This T cell receptor (beta chain) originates from a study of identifying expanded T cells in peripheral blood. The data were produced by immunoSEQ multiplex PCR, yet TCRdb's version contains in-frame clones alone and is incomplete. The sample yields some 95,000 clones, 88% seen once. Study results and limitations: Clone count variance between approximately two-week samples rose with total template count. Over two and four weeks, about 15 and 19 clones changed, versus around 1.1 between replicates.

This clone was recorded only once. No antigen is known for it. Germline V lookup: CDR1 SGHAT, CDR2 FQNNGV. V shed 0 bases and J shed 0 bases, with 12 bases lying between them. The CDR3 has 17 amino acids. The source is a person aged 18-70 years in good health. J is TRBJ1-3 and V is TRBV11-2; D call uncertain. The source material was blood. The CDR3 here is CASSLDRAGLSGNTIYF. CDR3 DNA sequence: TGTGCCAGCAGCTTAGATCGAGCAGGACTCTCTGGAAACACCATATATTTT.